The clone carrying this TCR beta chain was seen at least ten times. The sample belongs to a study of Graves' ophthalmopathy and Graves' hyperthyroidism. Transcripts of RNA were the source for amplifying TCR beta CDR3 regions. First-round RT-PCR used HTBI primers; second-round multiplex PCR followed. TCRdb re-derived calls from the multiplex PCR reads in MiXCR, one entry per CDR3 protein. This sample has about 400,000 distinct CDR3 sequences, with 18% found just once. CDR1 SGDLS and CDR2 YYNGEE come from the germline V gene. The CDR3 extends over 14 amino acids. V was pared by 3 bases and J by 4 bases, with 13 bases between.

The sequenced material came from peripheral blood. This sequence was found in a woman younger than 35 with Graves' ophthalmopathy. The V and J genes are TRBV9 and TRBJ2-5, with D possibly TRBD2 on 5 matching bases. The chain's CDR3 is CASSASGPGETQYF. In DNA, the CDR3 is TGTGCCAGCAGCGCGAGCGGCCCCGGAGAGACCCAGTACTTC.